The 4 T cell receptor beta chains reported below all come from one sample, sequenced in a study of blood T cell repertoires in COVID-19. Clones were read by immunoSEQ multiplex PCR, and TCRdb kept only the in-frame ones, dropping some. The profile shows about 440,000 clones, roughly 89% of them singletons. The sample consisted of peripheral blood. These TCRs come from a woman aged 30 to 39 with acute or convalescent COVID-19.

This clone was seen just once. The V and J genes are TRBV10-3 and TRBJ2-5, with TRBD2 as a possible D gene (7 bases). Germline V CDR1 and CDR2: ENHRY, SYGVKD. CDR3 length: 15 amino acids. Trimming cost V 0 bases and J 5 bases, with 13 bases left between them. For the CDR3, the DNA is TGTGCCATCAGTGAGTCGGGGGGGGCGGCCGAGACCCAGTACTTC. Translated, it gives CAISESGGAAETQYF.

The chain joins TRBV28 to TRBJ1-3; D is perhaps TRBD1 (5 bases). The CDR3 is 16 residues long. V lost 6 bases, J lost 0 bases, and 15 bases lay in between. Germline loops: CDR1 MDHEN, CDR2 SYDVKM. CDR3 DNA sequence: TGTGCCAGCAGGAGAAATGACAGACTCTCTGGAAACACCATATATTTT. It specifies CASRRNDRLSGNTIYF.

V and J are TRBV7-6 and TRBJ2-7; no clear D gene. The CDR3 loop spans 13 amino acids. V dropped 1 base and J dropped 0 bases, with 4 bases sitting between them. In germline, CDR1 is SGHVS, CDR2 FNYEAQ. DNA for the CDR3: TGTGCCAGCAGCTTAGGGGCCTCCTACGAGCAGTACTTC. Its translation: CASSLGASYEQYF.

This clone was counted a single time. The CDR3 bases are TGTGCCAGCAGCCTGGCGCCCCACCTAACGGGGTCTAATGAAAAACTGTTTTTT. Encoded protein: CASSLAPHLTGSNEKLFF. The chain combines TRBV4-2 with TRBJ1-4; D gene unclear. Per the germline V gene, CDR1 is LGHNA and CDR2 is YNFKEQ. Trimming left V 4 bases short and J 3 bases short, with 21 bases between. The CDR3 sequence is 18 residues long.